The 5 T cell receptor beta chains reported below all come from one sample, sequenced in a study of tumor-infiltrating lymphocytes in localized non-small cell lung cancer. Assay: immunoSEQ multiplex PCR; the TCRdb copy retains only in-frame clones and omits some. The sample has 10,000 to 15,000 clones, 67% seen once. Input material: uninvolved lung tissue not adjacent to the tumor. The receptors derive from a human donor with non-small cell lung cancer.

This clone was picked up a small number of times. The genes are TRBV19 and TRBJ2-1, with 11 bases fitting TRBD2. Germline-derived CDR1 and CDR2 are LNHDA and SQIVND (reference sequence). The CDR3 loop spans 15 amino acids. Trimming cost V 4 bases and J 2 bases; bases outside gene matches: 1. CDR3 protein: CASSSSGRAYNEQFF. The CDR3 DNA is TGTGCCAGTAGTAGTAGCGGGAGGGCCTACAATGAGCAGTTCTTC. Variable domain in full (rest from reference TRBV19 and TRBJ2-1): DGGITQSPKYLFRKEGQNVTLSCEQNLNHDAMYWYRQDPGQGLRLIYYSQIVNDFQKGDIAEGYSVSREKKESFPLTVTSAQKNPTAFYLCASSSSGRAYNEQFFGPGTRLTVL.

In this sample, this clone is medium-sized (0.01 to 0.1%). The chain uses TRBV6-5 and TRBJ1-5; D possibly corresponds to TRBD1 (6 bases). The CDR3 runs 13 residues. The V gene lost 8 bases and the J gene lost 0 bases, with 8 bases spanning the gap. Germline V CDR1 and CDR2: MNHEY, SVGAGI. CDR3 protein: CASRDNSNQPQHF. The CDR3 nucleotides read TGTGCCAGCCGGGACAATAGCAATCAGCCCCAGCATTTT.

The gene calls are TRBV4-2 and TRBJ1-2; 8 nucleotides match TRBD1. The CDR3 covers 16 residues. Germline values: CDR1 LGHNA, CDR2 YNFKEQ. V shed 0 bases, J shed 1 base, and the junction held 4 bases outside the gene matches. This chain's CDR3 is CASSQDTQGVNYGYTF. The CDR3 region has the DNA TGTGCCAGCAGCCAAGATACACAGGGGGTTAACTATGGCTACACCTTC.

The gene calls are TRBV27 and TRBJ2-5; a weak D match, TRBD2 (5 bases). This CDR3 has 14 residues. Germline V gives CDR1 MNHEY, CDR2 SMNVEV (reference sequence). V lost 6 bases and J 1 base, leaving 12 bases between the germline ends. The DNA of the CDR3 is TGTGCCAGCAGAATTAGCGCCTCCCAAGAGACCCAGTACTTC. Translating it yields CASRISASQETQYF.

The chain employs TRBV7-2 and TRBJ1-4; D uncertain. The CDR3 has 12 residues. Germline V gives CDR1 SGHTA, CDR2 FQGNSA. V dropped 5 bases and J dropped 8 bases, with 9 bases sitting between them. The CDR3 reads CASSLRPEKLFF. CDR3 DNA sequence: TGTGCCAGCAGCCTTAGGCCAGAAAAACTGTTTTTT. Using reference TRBV7-2 and TRBJ1-4 for the parts outside the CDR3, the full variable domain is GAGVSQSPSNKVTEKGKDVELRCDPISGHTALYWYRQSLGQGLEFLIYFQGNSAPDKSGLPSDRFSAERTGGSVSTLTIQRTQQEDSAVYLCASSLRPEKLFFGSGTQLSVL.